This T cell receptor beta chain was obtained from a study of blood T cell repertoires in COVID-19. Across the whole study: Acute-phase and convalescent COVID-19 samples originated in the United States, Italy and Spain. T cells, B-cell-depleted T cells, or PBMCs supplied cDNA or gDNA.

Authors' methods: The assay estimated nucleated cells by amplifying reference gene primers. TCRdb's table, derived via immunoSEQ multiplex PCR, lists solely in-frame clones and lacks some. That table is the source of V, J and clone size, and D and trimming were worked out from the DNA. The sample records tens of thousands of clones, around 79% being singletons. With V trimmed by 6 bases and J by 7 bases, 10 bases remained unmatched. This CDR3 has 16 amino acids. Looked up from germline, CDR1 is SGHDT and CDR2 is YYEEEE. This TCR came from a human donor in a cohort sampled during active COVID-19. The sample consisted of peripheral blood. The chain combines TRBV5-6 with TRBJ1-4; 12 bases agree with TRBD1. The CDR3 nucleotides are TGTGCCAGCACCCGGCTTGGGACAGGGGGCTCTGAAAAACTGTTTTTT. This sequence encodes CASTRLGTGGSEKLFF.